Listed here are 24 T cell receptor beta chains from one sample, sequenced in a study of blood T cell repertoires in COVID-19. Sequencing was performed with immunoSEQ multiplex PCR; in TCRdb, only in-frame clones are kept and a portion is missing. The sample lists tens of thousands of clones, around four fifths seen once, with about an eighth in the top ten. The source material was peripheral blood. These receptors were taken from a human donor in a cohort sampled during active COVID-19.

The DNA for the CDR3 is TGTGCCAGCTCTAGCACCGAAGGATTGGATCAGCCCCAGCATTTT. Amino acid sequence: CASSSTEGLDQPQHF. V usage is TRBV18 and J usage is TRBJ1-5; D is ambiguous. V shed 6 bases and J shed 5 bases, with 17 bases lying between them. The CDR3 loop spans 15 amino acids. Germline loops: CDR1 KGHSH, CDR2 LQKENI.

This clone occurred once. The gene calls are TRBV5-1 and TRBJ1-1; TRBD1 is a possible D gene (5 bases). This CDR3 spans 14 amino acids. Between the trimmed V and J ends, which lost 4 bases and 3 bases, there was a span of 13 bases. CDR1 and CDR2 (germline): SGHRS, YFSETQ. The CDR3 spells CASSARAGDTEAFF. CDR3 in DNA: TGCGCCAGCAGCGCCAGGGCGGGGGACACTGAAGCTTTCTTT.

The rearrangement uses TRBV5-1 and TRBJ2-3; 9 bases fit TRBD2. The CDR3 totals 16 residues. Trimming removed 0 bases from V and 2 bases from J; junction bases left unmatched: 4. The germline gives CDR1 SGHRS, CDR2 YFSETQ. The CDR3 protein is CASSLEAGGITDTQYF. In DNA form, the CDR3 reads TGCGCCAGCAGCTTGGAAGCGGGGGGTATCACAGATACGCAGTATTTT.

The V call is TRBV6-1, the J call TRBJ2-2, with TRBD2 identical over 12 bases. The trim removed 4 bases at V and 6 bases at J, leaving 6 bases unmatched. The CDR3 contains 16 residues. The V gene's germline CDR1 is MNHNS and CDR2 SASEGT. The CDR3 reads CASSGLAGGPAGELFF. CDR3 bases: TGTGCCAGCAGTGGTCTAGCGGGAGGGCCCGCCGGGGAGCTGTTTTTT.

This chain connects TRBV5-4 to TRBJ2-5; 12 bases are shared with TRBD2. The CDR3 spans 17 residues. Germline CDR1 SGHNT, CDR2 YYREEE (reference sequence). The V and J ends lost 6 bases and 4 bases, in that order; junction bases with no gene match: 13. The CDR3 DNA follows: TGTGCCAGCACCCCGAGGGCTAGCGGGGGGGCGAGAGAGACCCAGTACTTC. Its translation: CASTPRASGGARETQYF. Looking up the rest from reference TRBV5-4 and TRBJ2-5 gives the full variable domain: ETGVTQSPTHLIKTRGQQVTLRCSSQSGHNTVSWYQQALGQGPQFIFQYYREEENGRGNFPPRFSGLQFPNYSSELNVNALELDDSALYLCASTPRASGGARETQYFGPGTRLLVL.

The V and J genes are TRBV6-1 and TRBJ1-5; D uncertain. V lost 1 base and J 8 bases, leaving 9 bases between the germline ends. The CDR3 consists of 13 residues. Germline CDR1 MNHNS, CDR2 SASEGT. CDR3 residues: CASSEGRREPQHF. The CDR3 DNA reads TGTGCCAGCAGTGAAGGGAGGAGAGAGCCCCAGCATTTT.

The chain combines TRBV6-5 with TRBJ1-1; TRBD1 agrees at 8 bases. The CDR3 is made up of 13 amino acids. The junction had 11 bases not matched to a gene; V was cut back by 6 bases and J by 11 bases. The germline gives CDR1 MNHEY, CDR2 SVGAGI. The CDR3 sequence: CASSPGQATRAFF. In DNA, the CDR3 is TGTGCCAGCAGCCCGGGACAGGCGACTCGGGCTTTCTTT.

V gene TRBV7-9 combines with J gene TRBJ2-3, with 9 nucleotides matching TRBD1. After removal of 3 bases from V and 5 bases from J, the junction contained 9 bases not matched to a gene. Germline values: CDR1 SEHNR, CDR2 FQNEAQ (reference sequence). CDR3 length: 16 residues. For the CDR3, the DNA is TGTGCCAGCAGCTTCCTCGGACAGGGGTATGGAGATACGCAGTATTTT. Translating it yields CASSFLGQGYGDTQYF.

The chain combines TRBV12-3 or TRBV12-4 with TRBJ1-5; TRBD1 aligns across 9 bases. There are 13 residues in the CDR3. The V gene end was trimmed by 10 bases and the J gene end by 6 bases; junction bases not matched to a gene: 7. The chain's CDR3 is CAIVGQGGQPQHF. The CDR3 DNA reads TGTGCCATCGTGGGACAGGGAGGTCAGCCCCAGCATTTT.

The chain combines TRBV24-1 with TRBJ1-5, with 7 bases lining up with TRBD1. The CDR3 contains 16 residues. The V and J ends lost 5 bases and 2 bases, in that order; junction bases with no gene match: 8. CDR1 KGHDR and CDR2 SFDVKD come from the germline V gene. The CDR3 DNA reads TGTGCCACCAGTGGACAGGGTCGGGACGGCAATCAGCCCCAGCATTTT. It translates to CATSGQGRDGNQPQHF.

The chain links TRBV5-1 to TRBJ2-3, with 7 nucleotides matching TRBD2. Looked up from germline, CDR1 is SGHRS and CDR2 is YFSETQ. Trimming removed 0 bases from V and 0 bases from J; junction bases left unmatched: 10. This CDR3 comprises 18 residues. The CDR3: CASSLGGGSGLSTDTQYF. CDR3 coding DNA: TGCGCCAGCAGCTTGGGCGGGGGTAGCGGGCTGAGCACAGATACGCAGTATTTT.

This chain joins TRBV6-4 and TRBJ2-3, with TRBD2 matching over 8 bases. Germline-derived CDR1 and CDR2 are MRHNA and SNTAGT. The CDR3 is 13 amino acids. Trimming removed 4 bases from V and 13 bases from J; junction bases left unmatched: 10. This CDR3 reads CASSVTSGGEKYF. CDR3 bases: TGTGCCAGCAGTGTTACCTCGGGGGGGGAAAAGTATTTT.

The chain links TRBV27 to TRBJ2-5; 10 nucleotides match TRBD1. The V gene's germline CDR1 is MNHEY and CDR2 SMNVEV (reference sequence). V shed 4 bases, J shed 5 bases, and the junction held 10 bases outside the gene matches. This CDR3 has 16 residues. The DNA for the CDR3 is TGTGCCAGCAGTTGGGGCCGACAGGGGGCTCGGGAGACCCAGTACTTC. Amino acids: CASSWGRQGARETQYF.

This clone was observed a handful of times. This chain uses TRBV29-1 with TRBJ2-5; 11 bases agree with TRBD2. V dropped 7 bases and J dropped 5; count of bases not matched to a gene: 9. In germline, CDR1 is SQVTM, CDR2 ANQGSEA. The CDR3 spans 14 residues. As DNA, the CDR3 is TGCAGCGCTGACCTAGCGGGAGGAGGGGAGACCCAGTACTTC. Translated, it gives CSADLAGGGETQYF.

The chain employs TRBV19 and TRBJ2-7, with TRBD1 matching over 9 bases. From germline, CDR1 is LNHDA and CDR2 SQIVND (reference sequence). This CDR3 comprises 14 residues. The V gene end was trimmed by 6 bases and the J gene end by 0 bases; junction bases not matched to a gene: 3. CDR3 bases: TGTGCCAGTAGGGGACAGGGTAGCTCCTACGAGCAGTACTTC. Encoded protein: CASRGQGSSYEQYF.

The CDR3 coding sequence is TGTGCCAGCAGCTCGCACCGGGATGAGGACAGGGGGCGCAATGAGCAGTTCTTC. As protein: CASSSHRDEDRGRNEQFF. The V gene is TRBV7-9, the J gene TRBJ2-1; 11 nucleotides line up with TRBD1. The CDR3 extends over 18 amino acids. The germline gives CDR1 SEHNR, CDR2 FQNEAQ (reference sequence). Unmatched junction bases numbered 14, after V lost 4 bases and J lost 6 bases.

The gene calls are TRBV5-1 and TRBJ2-5; maybe TRBD2 (5 bases). Germline values: CDR1 SGHRS, CDR2 YFSETQ. Deletions cut 2 bases from V and 7 bases from J, with 15 bases between. The CDR3 is made up of 14 amino acids. CDR3 sequence (DNA): TGCGCCAGCAGCTTACCCGACGGGGTGCGGACCCAGTACTTC. This encodes CASSLPDGVRTQYF.

J is TRBJ2-7 and V is TRBV7-2; possible D gene TRBD1, 7 bases. This CDR3 has 15 residues. Trimming pared 2 bases from V and 1 base from J, leaving 12 bases between. Per the germline V gene, CDR1 is SGHTA and CDR2 is FQGNSA. CDR3 amino acids: CASSLRAGQSYEQYF. For the CDR3, the DNA is TGTGCCAGCAGCTTAAGGGCGGGACAGTCCTACGAGCAGTACTTC.

The chain has TRBV7-2 and TRBJ1-5; D gene uncertain. CDR1 and CDR2 from the germline V gene are SGHTA and FQGNSA. Deletions cut 6 bases from V and 2 bases from J, with 14 bases between. The CDR3 runs 15 residues. The CDR3 nucleotides are TGTGCCAGCAGTCGTACAGATCGTGGCAATCAGCCCCAGCATTTT. Amino acid sequence: CASSRTDRGNQPQHF. The variable domain in full, completed from reference TRBV7-2 and TRBJ1-5, reads GAGVSQSPSNKVTEKGKDVELRCDPISGHTALYWYRQSLGQGLEFLIYFQGNSAPDKSGLPSDRFSAERTGGSVSTLTIQRTQQEDSAVYLCASSRTDRGNQPQHFGDGTRLSIL.

The chain uses TRBV27 and TRBJ2-7; TRBD1 might be the D (5 bases). CDR3 length: 15 residues. Between the trimmed V and J ends, which lost 2 bases and 0 bases, there was a span of 11 bases. CDR1 is MNHEY, CDR2 SMNVEV, per germline (reference sequence). CDR3 region: CASSLDWGGSYEQYF. Here the CDR3 DNA reads TGTGCCAGCAGTTTAGATTGGGGCGGCTCCTACGAGCAGTACTTC.

The rearrangement joins TRBV5-1 to TRBJ2-5; weak D call: TRBD1 (5 bases). Trimming took off 0 bases at V and 4 bases at J, with 7 bases between the two ends. The CDR3 sequence is 13 residues long. Germline V gene lookup returns CDR1 SGHRS and CDR2 YFSETQ. The CDR3 spells CASSLGQGETQYF. The DNA of the CDR3 is TGCGCCAGCAGCTTGGGTCAGGGAGAGACCCAGTACTTC.

This clone was seen repeatedly, ten times or more. J is TRBJ1-5 and V is TRBV10-1; D remains ambiguous. Germline-derived CDR1 and CDR2 are WNHNN and SYGVQD (reference sequence). There are 14 residues in the CDR3. Deletions cut 0 bases from V and 5 bases from J, with 8 bases between. The CDR3 spells CASSESGIYQPQHF. The CDR3 region has the DNA TGCGCCAGCAGTGAGTCGGGCATCTATCAGCCCCAGCATTTT.

This rearrangement joins TRBV7-2 to TRBJ2-7; TRBD2 is a possible D gene (5 bases). V was cut by 4 bases and J by 4 bases, with 14 bases left in between. The CDR3 is 14 amino acids. Germline CDR1 SGHTA, CDR2 FQGNSA. This CDR3 is CASSSRAGGYEQYF. In nucleotides, the CDR3 is TGTGCCAGCAGCTCCCGAGCCGGAGGATACGAGCAGTACTTC.

The chain joins TRBV29-1 to TRBJ2-7; 15 bases match TRBD2. The CDR3 length is 15 residues. CDR1 SQVTM and CDR2 ANQGSEA come from the germline V gene. Germline trimming cut 6 bases from V and 4 bases from J; bases unmatched to any gene: 7. CDR3 in DNA: TGCAGCGTGGCGGGACTAGCGGGAGGAGGATACGAGCAGTACTTC. It yields the protein CSVAGLAGGGYEQYF.